The 14 T cell receptor beta chains listed next were all sequenced from one sample in a study of control samples from healthy donors and cancer patients. Sequenced by immunoSEQ multiplex PCR; TCRdb stores in-frame clones only, minus some. Of around 150,000 clones in the sample, roughly 94% were seen once. Material: blood. Every receptor here comes from a woman in her thirties or forties in good health.

The V call is TRBV7-9, the J call TRBJ1-1, with 9 bases that match TRBD1. Germline lookup yields CDR1 SEHNR and CDR2 FQNEAQ (reference sequence). V lost 4 bases to trimming and J lost 3 bases; unmatched junction nucleotides: 9. CDR3 length equals 16 residues. CDR3 DNA: TGTGCCAGCAGCTGCTACAGGGGGCAATGGGACACTGAAGCTTTCTTT. Translation gives CASSCYRGQWDTEAFF.

The chain is built from TRBV6-5 and TRBJ1-5; TRBD1 matches at 7 bases. From germline, CDR1 is MNHEY and CDR2 SVGAGI. The CDR3 length is 13 residues. V was clipped by 5 bases and J by 2 bases; unmatched bases: 0. This chain's CDR3 is CASSTGGNQPQHF. The CDR3 DNA sequence: TGTGCCAGCAGTACAGGGGGCAATCAGCCCCAGCATTTT.

V is TRBV5-1 and J is TRBJ2-7; the match to TRBD2 covers 7 bases. With 2 bases clipped from V and 2 bases from J, the junction kept 13 bases outside the gene matches. The CDR3 extends over 17 amino acids. Germline CDR1 is SGHRS and CDR2 is YFSETQ. The CDR3 reads CASSLFNSGHTAYEQYF. The CDR3 nucleotides read TGCGCCAGCAGCTTATTCAATAGCGGGCACACTGCCTACGAGCAGTACTTC.

This clone was recorded only once. The V call is TRBV19, the J call TRBJ2-2; D may correspond to TRBD1 or TRBD2 (6 bases each). The CDR3 runs to 14 residues. V gave up 6 bases and J gave up 1 base, with 9 bases separating them. Germline V CDR1 and CDR2: LNHDA, SQIVND (reference sequence). CDR3 nucleotides: TGTGCCAGTAGGGGGGGCTGGAACACCGGGGAGCTGTTTTTT. Translated, it gives CASRGGWNTGELFF.

The chain combines TRBV9 with TRBJ2-5; tentatively, D is TRBD1 or TRBD2 (6 bases each). CDR1 is SGDLS, CDR2 YYNGEE, per germline. CDR3 size: 17 residues. The V gene lost 0 bases and the J gene lost 2 bases, with 17 bases spanning the gap. This CDR3 is CASSVGGGGAVQETQYF. CDR3 in DNA: TGTGCCAGCAGCGTAGGAGGGGGAGGAGCGGTTCAAGAGACCCAGTACTTC. The full variable domain, completed using reference TRBV9 and TRBJ2-5, is DSGVTQTPKHLITATGQRVTLRCSPRSGDLSVYWYQQSLDQGLQFLIQYYNGEERAKGNILERFSAQQFPDLHSELNLSSLELGDSALYFCASSVGGGGAVQETQYFGPGTRLLVL.

This sequence joins TRBV12-3 or TRBV12-4 and TRBJ1-1, with D possibly TRBD1 on 5 matching bases. V lost 7 bases and J 11 bases, leaving 17 bases between the germline ends. The CDR3 runs to 12 residues. The CDR3 loop reads CASTQAGGEAFF. The CDR3 coding sequence is TGTGCCAGCACACAGGCGGGCGGAGAGGCTTTCTTT.

The V gene is TRBV3-1 (or the pseudogene TRBV3-2), the J gene TRBJ1-2, with D tentatively TRBD1 (6 bases). Trimming took 1 base from V and 4 from J, leaving 13 bases between them. Germline CDR1 and CDR2: LGHDT and YNNKEL (reference sequence). The CDR3 is 15 amino acids. CDR3 sequence (DNA): TGTGCCAGCAGCCAAGCCAGCAGGGACACCTATGGCTACACCTTC. Its translation: CASSQASRDTYGYTF.

This chain joins TRBV6-4 and TRBJ2-2; 9 nucleotides match TRBD1. J lost 7 bases, V lost 5 bases, and 8 bases had no gene match. From germline, CDR1 is MRHNA and CDR2 SNTAGT. The CDR3 is 15 residues long. The CDR3 loop reads CASSPGDREDGELFF. The CDR3 bases are TGTGCCAGCAGTCCAGGGGACAGGGAAGACGGGGAGCTGTTTTTT.

The rearrangement joins TRBV6-4 to TRBJ2-1, with 10 bases matching TRBD2. This CDR3 has 15 amino acids. V shed 4 bases, J shed 5 bases, and the junction held 5 bases outside the gene matches. CDR1 is MRHNA and CDR2 is SNTAGT in the germline V gene. For the CDR3, the DNA is TGTGCCAGCAGTGTGGGAGCGGGAGGGAACAATGAGCAGTTCTTC. Amino acid sequence: CASSVGAGGNNEQFF.

This chain joins TRBV6-5 and TRBJ2-5, with D possibly called TRBD1 or TRBD2 (5 bases each). V was pared by 7 bases and J by 2 bases, with 11 bases between. Germline V gene sequence: CDR1 MNHEY, CDR2 SVGAGI. There are 13 residues in the CDR3. The CDR3 reads CASTRGQQETQYF. DNA of the CDR3: TGTGCCAGCACCCGGGGCCAACAAGAGACCCAGTACTTC.

The chain is built from TRBV7-2 and TRBJ2-4; TRBD2 might be the D (5 bases). Trimming pared 5 bases from V and 6 bases from J, leaving 14 bases between. CDR1 is SGHTA, CDR2 FQGNSA, per germline. CDR3 length equals 14 residues. Here the CDR3 reads CASSARETLNIQYF. CDR3 coding DNA: TGTGCCAGCAGCGCCCGGGAAACTCTAAACATTCAGTACTTC.

This clone appeared once. V is TRBV24-1 and J is TRBJ1-5; maybe TRBD1 (6 bases). Trimming shortened V by 7 bases and J by 0 bases, and 15 bases separated the two germline ends. CDR3 length: 16 residues. Germline V gene sequence: CDR1 KGHDR, CDR2 SFDVKD. For the CDR3, the DNA is TGTGCCACCAGCGAATCGGGACACCTTAGCAATCAGCCCCAGCATTTT. Translation gives CATSESGHLSNQPQHF.

The genes are TRBV10-3 and TRBJ1-2; tentatively, D is TRBD1 (6 bases). Germline V gene lookup returns CDR1 ENHRY and CDR2 SYGVKD. V lost 7 bases to trimming and J lost 4 bases, with 16 bases between them. This CDR3 has 14 amino acids. The DNA for the CDR3 is TGTGCCATCAACACAGGGAGGGGAGCCTATGGCTACACCTTC. Translation: CAINTGRGAYGYTF.

The chain carries TRBV3-1 (or the pseudogene TRBV3-2) and TRBJ1-5, with D hard to call. The CDR3 totals 15 residues. CDR1 is LGHDT, CDR2 YNNKEL, per germline (reference sequence). V lost 0 bases, J lost 4 bases, and 10 bases lay in between. The CDR3 DNA sequence: TGTGCCAGCAGCCAAGATCTTACGGCTAATCAGCCCCAGCATTTT. Encoded protein: CASSQDLTANQPQHF.